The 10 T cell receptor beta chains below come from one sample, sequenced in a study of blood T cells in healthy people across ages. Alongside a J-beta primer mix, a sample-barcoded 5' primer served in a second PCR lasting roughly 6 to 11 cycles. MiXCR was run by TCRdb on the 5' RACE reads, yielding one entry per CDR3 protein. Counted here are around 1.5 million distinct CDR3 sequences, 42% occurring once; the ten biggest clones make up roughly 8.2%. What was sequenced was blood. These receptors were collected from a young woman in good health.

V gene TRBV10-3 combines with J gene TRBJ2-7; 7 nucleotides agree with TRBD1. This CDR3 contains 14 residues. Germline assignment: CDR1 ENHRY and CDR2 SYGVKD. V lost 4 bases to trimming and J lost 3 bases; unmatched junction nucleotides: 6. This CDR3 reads CAISGTGTGYEQYF. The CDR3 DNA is TGTGCCATCAGTGGGACAGGCACGGGCTACGAGCAGTACTTC.

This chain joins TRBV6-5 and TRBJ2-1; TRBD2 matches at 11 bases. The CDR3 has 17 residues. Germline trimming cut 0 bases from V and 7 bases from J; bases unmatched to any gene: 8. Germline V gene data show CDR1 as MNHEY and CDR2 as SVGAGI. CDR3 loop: CASSYSLAGGLWNEQFF. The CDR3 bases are TGTGCCAGCAGTTACTCCCTAGCGGGGGGCTTATGGAATGAGCAGTTCTTC.

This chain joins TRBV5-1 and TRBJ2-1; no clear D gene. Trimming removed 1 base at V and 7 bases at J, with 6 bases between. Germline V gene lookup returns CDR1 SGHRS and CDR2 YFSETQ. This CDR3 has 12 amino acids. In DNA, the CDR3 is TGCGCCAGCAGCTTGCCTCAGAATGAGCAGTTCTTC. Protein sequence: CASSLPQNEQFF.

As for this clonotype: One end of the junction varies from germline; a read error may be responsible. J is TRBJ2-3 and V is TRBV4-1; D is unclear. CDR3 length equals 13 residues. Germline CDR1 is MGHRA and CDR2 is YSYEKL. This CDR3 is CASSQGPWDTPYF. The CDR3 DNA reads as TGCGCCAGCAGCCAAGGCCCCTGGGATACGCCGTATTTT.

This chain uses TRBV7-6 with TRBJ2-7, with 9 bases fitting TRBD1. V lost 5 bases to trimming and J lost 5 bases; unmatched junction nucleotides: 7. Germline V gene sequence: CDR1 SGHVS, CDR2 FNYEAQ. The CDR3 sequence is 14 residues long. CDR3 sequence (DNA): TGTGCCAGCAGCGCCCGGGACAGGGATCACGAGCAGTACTTC. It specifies CASSARDRDHEQYF.

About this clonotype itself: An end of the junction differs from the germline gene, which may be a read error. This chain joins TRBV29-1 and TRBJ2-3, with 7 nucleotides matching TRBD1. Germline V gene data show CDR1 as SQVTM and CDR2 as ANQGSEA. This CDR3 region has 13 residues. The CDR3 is CGVQQGRTDTQYF. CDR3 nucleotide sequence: TGCGGCGTCCAACAGGGGCGCACAGATACGCAGTATTTT.

This CDR3 is CSARDYLPYAGSDTQYF. Here the CDR3 DNA reads TGCAGTGCTAGAGATTATCTGCCCTACGCGGGGTCAGATACGCAGTATTTT. This chain connects TRBV20-1 to TRBJ2-3; D is possibly TRBD2 (6 bases). This CDR3 contains 17 residues. Trimming removed 0 bases at V and 4 bases at J, with 20 bases between. CDR1 is DFQATT, CDR2 SNEGSKA, per germline (reference sequence).

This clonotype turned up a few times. CDR3 DNA sequence: TGCAGTGCTAGGGGGGGACAGGGAGGCAATCAGCCCCAGCATTTT. This codes for CSARGGQGGNQPQHF. This chain uses TRBV20-1 with TRBJ1-5, with 9 bases that match TRBD1. CDR3 length: 15 residues. Germline V gene sequence: CDR1 DFQATT, CDR2 SNEGSKA (reference sequence). V gave up 3 bases and J gave up 2 bases; unmatched junction bases: 5.

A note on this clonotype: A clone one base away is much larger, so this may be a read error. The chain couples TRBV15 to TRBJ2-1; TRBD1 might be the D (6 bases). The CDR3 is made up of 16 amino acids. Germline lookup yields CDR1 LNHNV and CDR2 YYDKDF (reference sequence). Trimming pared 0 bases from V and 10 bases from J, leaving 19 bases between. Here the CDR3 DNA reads TGTGCCACCAGCAGAGAAGGGGGTACTTCGGGCTACGAGCAGTTCTTC. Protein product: CATSREGGTSGYEQFF.

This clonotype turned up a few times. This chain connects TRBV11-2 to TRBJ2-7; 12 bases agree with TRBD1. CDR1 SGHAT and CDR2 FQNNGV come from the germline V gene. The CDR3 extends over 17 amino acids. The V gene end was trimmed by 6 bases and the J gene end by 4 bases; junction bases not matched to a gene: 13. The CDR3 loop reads CASRRPGTGGLLYEQYF. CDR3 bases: TGTGCCAGCAGACGCCCCGGGACAGGGGGCCTCTTATACGAGCAGTACTTC.